This TCR beta chain was profiled in a study of T cell responses to AZD1222 COVID-19 vaccine. General study points: Unmutated variant regions are reportedly the target of nearly half of TCRs that are spike-specific.

The data were produced by immunoSEQ multiplex PCR, yet TCRdb's version contains in-frame clones alone and is incomplete. The repertoire holds approximately 100,000 clones, about 91% seen once, with under 20% in the top ten. CDR1 and CDR2 from the germline V gene are MDHEN and SYDVKM. The ends lost 10 bases at V and 3 bases at J; junction bases unmatched: 5. This CDR3 has 13 residues. About this clone itself: Its antigen is undetermined.

The receptor comes from an adult in good health. Material: peripheral blood, obtained on day 0 of AZD1222 vaccination. The chain combines TRBV28 with TRBJ2-3, with 9 bases identical to TRBD1. The DNA of the CDR3 is TGTGCCATCCCGGGACAGGGAACAGATACGCAGTATTTT. This gives the protein CAIPGQGTDTQYF.